This T cell receptor beta chain was found in a study of neoadjuvant anti-PD-1 for oral cavity cancer (dated by TCRdb to about 2021). Study-level background: Before undergoing curative-intent surgical resection, most patients got three to four biweekly nivolumab doses at 3 mg/kg. There were more than nine patients in the parent correlative cohort, and the response rate was over 25%. Patients who did not progress were given a fourth nivolumab dose at about day 43 and had definitive surgical resection on days 50-56. Under RECIST 1.1, patients with complete response, partial response or stable disease were classed as responders, and patients with progression were classed as non-responders.

Survey sequencing of tumors used two replicates per sample, and the tumor libraries mostly started from 4.5 to 6 ug of input genomic DNA. The immunoSEQ hsTCRbeta kit was used to prepare TCRbeta libraries, following the manufacturer's instructions. Sequencing of the completed libraries took place using an Illumina NovaSeq 6000 S4 flow cell after they had been pooled to roughly 2.8 nM. Regarding the original processing steps: The immunoSEQ Analyzer was used for raw data preprocessing and quality control. The analysis was limited to productive rearrangements, and each clonotype was defined by a unique CDR3 amino acid sequence. Repertoire clonality was estimated as the Gini-Simpson index, which was calculated using the R package tcR. Student's t test was used to compare Gini indices, while Pearson correlation assessed associations with tumor size change. TCRdb provides this immuneACCESS table in a form limited to in-frame rearrangements. Some clones are lacking; in checked studies, under half of them reflect an unresolved V gene, and why the rest are absent is not known. The V and J calls and clone size were taken over from that table, and D and trimming were inferred from the DNA. The sample table shows 20,000 to 30,000 clones, and about 30% are seen once. The ten top clones hold approximately 16% of the sample.

Spanning cysteine to phenylalanine, the CDR3 consists of 14 amino acids. The entry retains the CDR3 DNA only, 42 bases that are in frame from base 1. Per the germline V gene (reference sequence), MNHEY is the CDR1 and SMNVEV is the CDR2. V is cut by 5 bases and J by 1 base, and the space between the germline ends is 11 bases. Sample time point, as interpreted from the label and publication: after neoadjuvant nivolumab, at surgical resection. Patients had been newly diagnosed with stage II-IVA oral cavity squamous cell carcinoma, and no prior systemic or radiation treatment had been given to the patients. The cohort consisted of patients with HPV-negative, locally advanced oral cavity squamous cell carcinoma. Samples came from a longitudinal correlative study of a single-arm phase II trial of neoadjuvant nivolumab in oral cavity squamous cell carcinoma. Genomic DNA-based TCRbeta sequencing was performed on subject-matched pre- and post-treatment PBMCs and tumors from three responders and three non-responders. Genomic DNA was isolated from tumor tissue using the Maxwell RSC DNA from Tissue kit.

Regarding this clone: It has no known antigen specificity. No clone much larger than this one lies a single base away; base qualities are absent.

What the work shows at the level of the full study, not this receptor alone: Only a few patients per response group were included in the TCR analyses, and the authors called for validation in larger cohorts. Larger post-treatment sizes of preexisting intratumoral clones correlated with greater tumor shrinkage, suggesting expansion of preexisting clones contributed to response. A higher pretreatment blood Treg/Th17 ratio correlated with both higher pretreatment blood TCRbeta clonality and lower post-treatment tumor TCRbeta clonality.

Sequences were derived from tumor tissue, sampled after nivolumab (anti-PD-1) treatment. The chain joins TRBV27 to TRBJ1-1; D gene: possibly TRBD1, on 5 matching bases. The TCR sequence derives from a person between 40 and 85 years old with oral cavity squamous cell carcinoma. In nucleotides, the sequence is TGTGCCAGCAGTGCCAACAGGAGGAACACTGAAGCTTTCTTT. This is translated as CASSANRRNTEAFF.